This entry concerns a single TCR beta chain. Its antigen is unknown. The sample originates from a study of PD-1 blockade in classical Hodgkin lymphoma. Study results and limitations: For complete responders, baseline diversity was comparable to that of newly diagnosed patients.

Autologous stem cell transplantation was followed by relapse in every patient, and brentuximab vedotin exposure varied. When best responses were assessed, they were complete response, partial response or progressive disease. Clones were sequenced by immunoSEQ multiplex PCR, and TCRdb holds only the in-frame ones, with some missing. The sample lists approximately 46,000 clones, about three quarters occurring once. Trimming cost V 6 bases and J 7 bases; bases outside gene matches: 7. Germline CDR1 SNHLY, CDR2 FYNNEI. CDR3 length: 15 amino acids. The rearrangement uses TRBV2 and TRBJ2-1; TRBD2 aligns across 12 bases. This TCR was sampled from a human donor with classical Hodgkin lymphoma. The input for sequencing was peripheral blood mononuclear cells (PBMCs), taken at baseline. CDR3 sequence: CASSPLAGGFNEQFF. The CDR3 nucleotides read TGTGCCAGCAGCCCACTAGCGGGGGGCTTTAATGAGCAGTTCTTC.